These 16 T cell receptor beta chains came from one sample sequenced in a study of shared clonotypes between healthy human individuals. TCRdb keeps only in-frame clones here, not all; method: immunoSEQ multiplex PCR. Among some 1,400,000 clones listed, around 97% were seen once. Material: naive CD4+ T cells sorted from blood. Subset reported: CD45RA+ positively selected. The receptors were gathered from a man aged 25-45 years in good health.

The chain employs TRBV6-5 and TRBJ2-2; no clear D gene. V lost 5 bases, J lost 2 bases, and 6 bases lay in between. Germline assignment: CDR1 MNHEY and CDR2 SVGAGI. CDR3 size: 13 residues. CDR3 DNA sequence: TGTGCCAGCAGTCAACCCAACACCGGGGAGCTGTTTTTT. This translates into CASSQPNTGELFF.

The J gene is TRBJ2-5, the V gene TRBV18; D remains unclear. Germline CDR1 and CDR2: KGHSH and LQKENI. The CDR3 has 15 amino acids. Trimming shortened V by 2 bases and J by 1 base, and 11 bases separated the two germline ends. The CDR3 sequence: CASSPRAKLQETQYF. DNA of the CDR3: TGTGCCAGCTCACCAAGGGCGAAACTCCAAGAGACCCAGTACTTC.

As to this clone: Other nucleotide sequences from this sample produce the same CDR3. The chain couples TRBV28 to TRBJ1-3, with D unclear. The CDR3 is 12 residues long. V shed 4 bases and J shed 5 bases, with 6 bases lying between them. The V gene's germline CDR1 is MDHEN and CDR2 SYDVKM. CDR3 coding DNA: TGTGCCAGCAGTTCCCTCCGAAACACCATATATTTT. Translated, it gives CASSSLRNTIYF.

This chain connects TRBV4-3 to TRBJ2-5; D might be TRBD1 or TRBD2, each matching 5 bases. The CDR3 is 17 amino acids. V lost 0 bases, J lost 5 bases, and 19 bases lay in between. Germline-derived CDR1 and CDR2 are LGHNA and YSLEER. The CDR3 DNA is TGCGCCAGCAGCCAAGAAGGGTTGAGGGGTCTTTCGGAGACCCAGTACTTC. Translation: CASSQEGLRGLSETQYF.

This chain links TRBV6-5 with TRBJ2-7, with 8 positions matching TRBD2. Germline V CDR1 and CDR2: MNHEY, SVGAGI. The CDR3 contains 13 residues. Trimming cost V 8 bases and J 1 base; bases outside gene matches: 4. CDR3 in DNA: TGTGCCAGCTGCAAGCGGGAGTCCTACGAGCAGTACTTC. Protein sequence: CASCKRESYEQYF.

The rearrangement joins TRBV18 to TRBJ2-7; maybe TRBD1 (6 bases). Germline CDR1 is KGHSH and CDR2 is LQKENI. The CDR3 runs 13 residues. Between the trimmed V and J ends, which lost 2 bases and 7 bases, there was a span of 12 bases. CDR3 loop: CASSPKQGHEQYF. The CDR3 DNA reads as TGTGCCAGCTCACCAAAACAGGGACATGAGCAGTACTTC.

The chain links TRBV19 to TRBJ2-1; D call uncertain. This CDR3 comprises 17 residues. Trimming stripped 1 base from V and 4 bases from J, with 17 bases between. The germline CDR1 and CDR2 sequences are LNHDA and SQIVND (reference sequence). The CDR3 DNA follows: TGTGCCAGTAGTATAGCTTCGGCCAACCGGGTTTACAATGAGCAGTTCTTC. As protein: CASSIASANRVYNEQFF.

Of note for this clone: The same CDR3 arises from other DNA sequences in this sample as well. This chain joins TRBV5-1 and TRBJ1-4, with D possibly matching TRBD1 (5 bases). This CDR3 has 14 amino acids. The germline gives CDR1 SGHRS, CDR2 YFSETQ. The V gene lost 3 bases and the J gene lost 1 base, with 7 bases spanning the gap. DNA for the CDR3: TGCGCCAGCAGCTCGGGGGGAACTAATGAAAAACTGTTTTTT. This translates into CASSSGGTNEKLFF.

This sequence joins TRBV28 and TRBJ1-5; D uncertain. V lost 3 bases and J lost 4, with 13 bases in between. The CDR3 loop spans 15 amino acids. Germline CDR1 is MDHEN and CDR2 is SYDVKM. In nucleotides, the CDR3 is TGTGCCAGCAGTTTGGGCCCGCCGGCTAATCAGCCCCAGCATTTT. Translation gives CASSLGPPANQPQHF.

The V gene is TRBV5-4, the J gene TRBJ2-7, with D uncertain. The CDR3 sequence is 12 residues long. V was pared by 2 bases and J by 3 bases, with 6 bases between. The germline CDR1 and CDR2 sequences are SGHNT and YYREEE (reference sequence). For the CDR3, the DNA is TGTGCCAGCAGCTTCGACCGCTACGAGCAGTACTTC. It specifies CASSFDRYEQYF.

Comment on this clone: This CDR3 is also generated by other DNA sequences in the sample. This rearrangement joins TRBV5-1 to TRBJ1-4; weak D call: TRBD1 (6 bases). The CDR3 consists of 14 residues. Germline V gene sequence: CDR1 SGHRS, CDR2 YFSETQ. V lost 2 bases and J 4 bases, leaving 9 bases between the germline ends. CDR3 amino acids: CASSLRGYNEKLFF. The CDR3, as DNA: TGCGCCAGCAGCTTAAGGGGGTATAATGAAAAACTGTTTTTT.

The chain has TRBV7-2 and TRBJ1-5; 7 positions agree with TRBD1. This CDR3 has 13 amino acids. Germline assignment: CDR1 SGHTA and CDR2 FQGNSA. Trimming cost V 5 bases and J 6 bases; bases outside gene matches: 4. Here the CDR3 DNA reads TGTGCCAGCAGCCCCGGGACAGCTCAGCCCCAGCATTTT. Protein product: CASSPGTAQPQHF. The variable domain in full, completed from reference TRBV7-2 and TRBJ1-5, reads GAGVSQSPSNKVTEKGKDVELRCDPISGHTALYWYRQSLGQGLEFLIYFQGNSAPDKSGLPSDRFSAERTGGSVSTLTIQRTQQEDSAVYLCASSPGTAQPQHFGDGTRLSIL.

The rearrangement links TRBV5-4 to TRBJ2-7; weak D call: TRBD1 (5 bases). This CDR3 is built from 14 residues. V gave up 0 bases and J gave up 1 base, with 8 bases separating them. Germline assignment: CDR1 SGHNT and CDR2 YYREEE (reference sequence). The DNA for the CDR3 is TGTGCCAGCAGCTTGGACAGGATATCCTACGAGCAGTACTTC. Amino acids: CASSLDRISYEQYF.

This clone was seen just once. V and J are TRBV7-2 and TRBJ2-3; a possible D gene is TRBD2 (6 bases). V was clipped by 5 bases and J by 6 bases, with 9 bases between them. CDR1 is SGHTA, CDR2 FQGNSA, per germline. The CDR3 consists of 12 residues. CDR3 coding DNA: TGTGCCAGCAGCAAGGGAGGCGATACGCAGTATTTT. It yields the protein CASSKGGDTQYF.

The chain recombines TRBV2 with TRBJ2-7, with D maybe TRBD1 (6 bases). The CDR3 runs 14 residues. Trimming removed 2 bases from V and 4 bases from J, with 12 bases in between. CDR1 is SNHLY, CDR2 FYNNEI, per germline. In DNA, the CDR3 is TGTGCCAGCAGTGAAACCGGGCAGGGGTACGAGCAGTACTTC. Translated, it gives CASSETGQGYEQYF.

This chain links TRBV28 with TRBJ2-7; the match to TRBD1 covers 7 bases. The CDR3 loop spans 13 amino acids. Germline assignment: CDR1 MDHEN and CDR2 SYDVKM. V was pared by 6 bases and J by 5 bases, with 7 bases of the junction left unmatched. CDR3 DNA: TGTGCCAGCAGGGAGACAGGGATCGACGAGCAGTACTTC. Amino acids: CASRETGIDEQYF.